This TCR beta chain was obtained from a study of identical twins. The study, taken as a whole, reports: There is a chance that invariant MAIT and iNKT cells partially muddied zero-insertion analyses.

V gave up 4 bases and J gave up 4 bases; unmatched junction bases: 9. The CDR3 runs 15 residues. This clonotype was counted a few times. Its target is not known. One entry per CDR3 protein results from TCRdb running MiXCR on the 5' RACE reads. The repertoire includes hundreds of thousands of distinct CDR3 sequences, about 9.4% of them detected once, and around 0.95% sits in the top ten. This sample also belongs to another study, concerning yellow fever vaccine responses in identical twins.

The J gene is TRBJ2-7, the V gene TRBV12-3 or TRBV12-4; 8 bases fit TRBD1. Sequences were obtained from PBMCs. The source is a woman aged 18 to 35 in good health. CDR3 region: CASSSTGAIWYEQYF. CDR3 DNA: TGTGCCAGCAGTTCGACAGGGGCAATTTGGTACGAGCAGTACTTC.